Following are 31 T cell receptor beta chains from one sample sequenced in a study of blood T cell repertoires in COVID-19. Profiled with immunoSEQ multiplex PCR; TCRdb holds only in-frame clones, not every one. The sample has around 300,000 clones; around 90% are singletons. Sequenced input: PBMCs or T cells enriched from blood (not recorded which). Receptor source: a young woman who had recovered from COVID-19.

This rearrangement joins TRBV10-1 to TRBJ2-2, with 7 bases that match TRBD1. Trimming cost V 7 bases and J 4 bases; bases outside gene matches: 12. The germline CDR1 and CDR2 sequences are WNHNN and SYGVQD (reference sequence). The CDR3 has 16 residues. The CDR3 spells CASKSYLGQRTGELFF. CDR3 in DNA: TGCGCCAGCAAATCGTACCTGGGACAGCGCACCGGGGAGCTGTTTTTT.

This clone showed up just once. This chain links TRBV9 with TRBJ1-2; 10 bases agree with TRBD1. CDR1 and CDR2 (germline): SGDLS, YYNGEE. V dropped 5 bases and J dropped 2; count of bases not matched to a gene: 3. The CDR3 consists of 14 residues. The CDR3 bases are TGTGCCAGCAGTGAGGGACAGGGGAACTATGGCTACACCTTC. Translating gives CASSEGQGNYGYTF.

The rearrangement joins TRBV27 to TRBJ1-4, with 7 bases that match TRBD1. Looked up from germline, CDR1 is MNHEY and CDR2 is SMNVEV (reference sequence). The CDR3 covers 16 residues. With V trimmed by 1 base and J by 3 bases, 5 bases remained unmatched. The CDR3 coding sequence is TGTGCCAGCAGTTTATTCCGGGACAGACCTAATGAAAAACTGTTTTTT. Protein sequence: CASSLFRDRPNEKLFF.

This chain joins TRBV28 and TRBJ1-3, with TRBD1 matching over 9 bases. Losses at the gene ends were 6 bases for V and 0 bases for J; bases not matched to a gene: 15. Per germline, CDR1 MDHEN and CDR2 SYDVKM. This CDR3 has 19 residues. The CDR3 spells CASSHYPGQGSNSGNTIYF. The CDR3 DNA follows: TGTGCCAGCAGCCACTACCCGGGACAGGGATCGAACTCTGGAAACACCATATATTTT.

The J gene is TRBJ1-2, the V gene TRBV2; maybe TRBD1 (6 bases). This CDR3 spans 14 amino acids. CDR1 is SNHLY, CDR2 FYNNEI, per germline. The V and J ends lost 4 bases and 3 bases respectively, with 12 bases between them. This chain's CDR3 is CASSVTGSYYGYTF. Written as DNA, the CDR3 is TGTGCCAGCAGTGTAACAGGGTCGTACTATGGCTACACCTTC.

The J gene is TRBJ1-6, the V gene TRBV9; D not certain. The V gene's germline CDR1 is SGDLS and CDR2 YYNGEE. Trimming stripped 3 bases from V and 4 bases from J, with 11 bases between. This CDR3 contains 15 residues. CDR3 DNA: TGTGCCAGCAGCGCAGAGGCAGTTTATAATTCACCCCTCCACTTT. Encoded protein: CASSAEAVYNSPLHF.

As concerns this clone: At one of its ends the junction is not consistent with the germline gene, which may arise from a read error. The rearrangement links TRBV5-5 to TRBJ1-2; D gene unclear. Germline values: CDR1 SGHKS, CDR2 YYEKEE (reference sequence). There are 12 residues in the CDR3. This chain's CDR3 is CASSSGPGRGLF. CDR3 in DNA: TGTGCCAGCAGTTCTGGTCCGGGTCGAGGCCTCTTC.

CDR3 sequence (DNA): TGCGCCAGCAGCTTACTGACAGGGGGCTTAAACGAGCAGTACTTC. Protein sequence: CASSLLTGGLNEQYF. The V call is TRBV5-1, the J call TRBJ2-7; 10 bases agree with TRBD1. Trimming cost V 2 bases and J 5 bases; bases outside gene matches: 7. In germline, CDR1 is SGHRS, CDR2 YFSETQ. The CDR3 is 15 amino acids.

This sequence joins TRBV9 and TRBJ2-7, with 8 positions matching TRBD2. This CDR3 is 14 amino acids long. V shed 3 bases and J 0 bases; nucleotides not matched to a gene: 2. Looked up from germline, CDR1 is SGDLS and CDR2 is YYNGEE. Written as DNA, the CDR3 is TGTGCCAGCAGCGGGACTAGCCTCTCCTACGAGCAGTACTTC. Its translation is CASSGTSLSYEQYF.

This chain uses TRBV28 with TRBJ2-1; 7 bases map to TRBD2. Germline loops: CDR1 MDHEN, CDR2 SYDVKM. CDR3 length: 14 residues. The V and J ends lost 3 bases and 6 bases, in that order; junction bases with no gene match: 5. CDR3 protein: CASSLVTSPNEQFF. CDR3 sequence (DNA): TGTGCCAGCAGTTTGGTGACTAGCCCCAATGAGCAGTTCTTC.

The V call is TRBV10-3, the J call TRBJ1-6, with 9 bases lining up with TRBD1. CDR3 length: 13 residues. Trimming removed 8 bases from V and 14 bases from J; junction bases left unmatched: 10. CDR1 ENHRY and CDR2 SYGVKD come from the germline V gene. This chain's CDR3 is CAILDRGTRSLHF. The CDR3 DNA is TGTGCCATCCTTGACAGGGGGACCAGGTCCCTCCACTTT.

The chain combines TRBV7-3 with TRBJ1-2; D unclear. Trimming cost V 2 bases and J 5 bases, with 18 bases left between them. This CDR3 is built from 16 residues. Per the germline V gene, CDR1 is SGHTA and CDR2 is FQGTGA. CDR3 residues: CASSLFGTASRYGYTF. CDR3 nucleotides: TGTGCCAGCAGCTTATTTGGCACAGCCAGTCGATATGGCTACACCTTC.

CDR3 nucleotide sequence: TGTGCCAGCAGAAAACCGGGACAGGGGGCCACAGATACGCAGTATTTT. Translated, it gives CASRKPGQGATDTQYF. This chain joins TRBV27 and TRBJ2-3; 12 bases are shared with TRBD1. The trim removed 6 bases at V and 2 bases at J, leaving 6 bases unmatched. The germline gives CDR1 MNHEY, CDR2 SMNVEV (reference sequence). The length of the CDR3 is 16 residues.

This sequence joins TRBV28 and TRBJ1-1; 10 bases line up with TRBD1. This CDR3 spans 17 amino acids. Germline V lookup: CDR1 MDHEN, CDR2 SYDVKM. J was trimmed by 2 bases and V by 2 bases; bases with no gene match: 8. In DNA form, the CDR3 reads TGTGCCAGCAGTTTACGGATGACAGGGGGCGACAACACTGAAGCTTTCTTT. As protein: CASSLRMTGGDNTEAFF.

J is TRBJ1-4 and V is TRBV25-1, with D unclear. The ends were cut back, 1 base at V and 5 bases at J, with 8 bases in the middle. The CDR3 length is 14 residues. From germline, CDR1 is MGHDK and CDR2 SYGVNS. The CDR3 reads CASSEWQINEKLFF. The DNA for the CDR3 is TGTGCCAGCAGTGAATGGCAGATCAATGAAAAACTGTTTTTT.

The rearrangement uses TRBV28 and TRBJ2-5, with D perhaps TRBD2 (5 bases). The J call is uncertain, as TRBJ2-7 better fits the DNA end. The CDR3 is 15 amino acids. Germline V CDR1 and CDR2: MDHEN, SYDVKM. CDR3 sequence: CASSFRGGGAYEQYF. For the CDR3, the DNA is TGTGCCAGCAGTTTTCGAGGAGGAGGAGCCTACGAGCAGTACTTC.

V gene TRBV19 combines with J gene TRBJ2-3, with D possibly being TRBD1 (8 bases). The CDR3 has 15 amino acids. CDR1 is LNHDA and CDR2 is SQIVND in the germline V gene (reference sequence). Deletions cut 5 bases from V and 1 base from J, with 13 bases between. The CDR3 DNA is TGTGCCAGTAGTGGCACAGGGGGGGGCACAGATACGCAGTATTTT. It is translated as CASSGTGGGTDTQYF.

The chain links TRBV6-6 to TRBJ1-4; 7 bases line up with TRBD1. The CDR3 sequence is 14 residues long. Germline V gene lookup returns CDR1 MNHNY and CDR2 SVGAGI (reference sequence). Trimming at V came to 6 bases and at J to 2 bases, leaving 3 bases not matched to a gene. The CDR3 loop reads CASRSTGTNEKLFF. The CDR3 DNA sequence: TGTGCCAGCAGGTCGACAGGGACTAATGAAAAACTGTTTTTT.

V is TRBV5-8 and J is TRBJ1-6, with D possibly being TRBD1 (6 bases). In germline, CDR1 is SGHTS, CDR2 YDEGEE. This CDR3 is 18 amino acids long. Between the trimmed V and J ends, which lost 4 bases and 0 bases, there was a span of 17 bases. CDR3 region: CASSAGQGPSSYNSPLHF. DNA for the CDR3: TGTGCCAGCAGCGCGGGTCAGGGGCCGAGCTCCTATAATTCACCCCTCCACTTT.

The chain uses TRBV27 and TRBJ2-3; TRBD2 might be the D (6 bases). V dropped 6 bases and J dropped 1 base, with 8 bases sitting between them. CDR1 is MNHEY, CDR2 SMNVEV, per germline (reference sequence). This CDR3 has 13 residues. The DNA for the CDR3 is TGTGCCAGCAGGTCGGGGGGCACAGATACGCAGTATTTT. Its translation is CASRSGGTDTQYF.

The chain recombines TRBV7-8 with TRBJ2-7; possible D gene TRBD1, 6 bases. V gave up 3 bases and J gave up 4 bases, with 16 bases separating them. This CDR3 is built from 15 residues. From germline, CDR1 is SGHVS and CDR2 FQNEAQ. In nucleotides, the CDR3 is TGTGCCAGCAGCTTGTGGGGCCAGGGGTATTACGAGCAGTACTTC. Protein product: CASSLWGQGYYEQYF.

With regard to this clone: Other DNA sequences from this sample encode an identical CDR3 as well. This chain links TRBV28 with TRBJ1-3, with D perhaps TRBD1 (5 bases). V was shortened by 5 bases and J by 0 bases, with 8 bases between the two germline ends. Per the germline V gene, CDR1 is MDHEN and CDR2 is SYDVKM. The length of the CDR3 is 14 residues. CDR3 sequence: CASSPGGSGNTIYF. CDR3 DNA: TGTGCCAGCAGTCCCGGGGGCTCTGGAAACACCATATATTTT.

The rearrangement uses TRBV9 and TRBJ2-7, with D maybe TRBD2 (6 bases). Germline CDR1 and CDR2: SGDLS and YYNGEE. The CDR3 sequence is 15 residues long. The V end lost 4 bases, the J end lost 1 base, and 15 bases lay between the germline ends. The CDR3 here is CASSPSGRLSYEQYF. The CDR3 bases are TGTGCCAGCAGCCCCAGCGGGCGACTTTCCTACGAGCAGTACTTC. Full variable domain (outside the CDR3, taken from reference TRBV9 and TRBJ2-7): DSGVTQTPKHLITATGQRVTLRCSPRSGDLSVYWYQQSLDQGLQFLIQYYNGEERAKGNILERFSAQQFPDLHSELNLSSLELGDSALYFCASSPSGRLSYEQYFGPGTRLTVT.

V is TRBV27 and J is TRBJ2-3; 11 nucleotides align to TRBD2. J lost 8 bases, V lost 3 bases, and 7 bases had no gene match. Germline V gives CDR1 MNHEY, CDR2 SMNVEV (reference sequence). The CDR3 consists of 15 residues. This CDR3 is CASSFLAGGFSTQYF. The CDR3 DNA is TGTGCCAGCAGTTTCCTAGCGGGGGGTTTTAGTACGCAGTATTTT.

The chain has TRBV19 and TRBJ1-1, with D unclear. V gave up 1 base and J gave up 1 base, with 19 bases separating them. The CDR3 is 18 residues long. Per germline, CDR1 LNHDA and CDR2 SQIVND (reference sequence). The CDR3 DNA is TGTGCCAGTAGTATAGGACTTGGAGCCCCGACCACGAACACTGAAGCTTTCTTT. It codes for CASSIGLGAPTTNTEAFF.

The chain uses TRBV6-6 and TRBJ1-1; 8 positions match TRBD1. Per the germline V gene, CDR1 is MNHNY and CDR2 is SVGAGI (reference sequence). The CDR3 is 14 amino acids. J gave up 2 bases and V 8 bases, and 7 bases lay outside the gene matches. DNA for the CDR3: TGTGCCAGCCTGCTGCAGGGGGCAAACACTGAAGCTTTCTTT. Amino acid sequence: CASLLQGANTEAFF.

This clone was observed a single time. The genes are TRBV6-6 and TRBJ1-2; 8 bases are a match to TRBD1. The junction had 8 bases not matched to a gene; V was cut back by 2 bases and J by 6 bases. Germline loops: CDR1 MNHNY, CDR2 SVGAGI (reference sequence). This CDR3 region has 15 residues. The CDR3 DNA is TGTGCCAGCAGTTACGCAGGACAGGGTTCAGATGGCTACACCTTC. It translates to CASSYAGQGSDGYTF.

V usage is TRBV5-4 and J usage is TRBJ2-7, with a weak D call TRBD1 (5 bases). The CDR3 loop spans 13 amino acids. Trimming removed 4 bases from V and 2 bases from J, with 10 bases in between. The germline V gene has CDR1 SGHNT and CDR2 YYREEE (reference sequence). The CDR3 region has the DNA TGTGCCAGCAGCATCGCACAGGCCTACGAGCAGTACTTC. Amino acid sequence: CASSIAQAYEQYF.

The rearrangement links TRBV9 to TRBJ2-7, with D tentatively TRBD1 (7 bases). Trimming took 0 bases from V and 5 from J, leaving 15 bases between them. This CDR3 contains 15 residues. The germline V gene has CDR1 SGDLS and CDR2 YYNGEE. The CDR3 here is CASSVGRGLDHEQYF. CDR3 DNA sequence: TGTGCCAGCAGCGTAGGGAGGGGGCTTGACCACGAGCAGTACTTC. The full variable domain, rest sourced from reference TRBV9 and TRBJ2-7, is DSGVTQTPKHLITATGQRVTLRCSPRSGDLSVYWYQQSLDQGLQFLIQYYNGEERAKGNILERFSAQQFPDLHSELNLSSLELGDSALYFCASSVGRGLDHEQYFGPGTRLTVT.

The chain employs TRBV28 and TRBJ1-2; D is unclear. Looked up from germline, CDR1 is MDHEN and CDR2 is SYDVKM. This CDR3 has 15 residues. V was trimmed by 4 bases and J by 8 bases, leaving 20 bases between them. The CDR3 sequence: CASSSPGGAERGYTF. As DNA, the CDR3 is TGTGCCAGCAGTTCCCCAGGAGGTGCAGAACGGGGCTACACCTTC.

This chain uses TRBV13 with TRBJ1-2; D remains unclear. V was clipped by 5 bases and J by 2 bases, with 3 bases between them. The CDR3 loop spans 11 amino acids. Germline CDR1 reads PRHDT; CDR2 reads FYEKMQ (reference sequence). CDR3 region: CASSLNYGYTF. The CDR3 coding sequence is TGTGCCAGCAGCCTAAACTATGGCTACACCTTC.